This entry lists 30 T cell receptor beta chains sequenced from one sample in a study of Ad26.COV2.S vaccination and SARS-CoV-2 variants. Some clones are missing from TCRdb's copy, which holds only in-frame ones; the method was immunoSEQ multiplex PCR. Counted here are 400,000 or so clones, around 85% occurring once; the ten biggest clones make up 3% to 4.5%. Regarding treatment: roughly 19 received Ad26.COV2.S at low or high dose, single or two shots; about 5 received placebo; per-sample allocation not given. Sampling was performed 63 days after the first vaccine or placebo injection. The sequenced sample was peripheral blood, obtained in a trial of Ad26.COV2.S vaccine versus placebo. These receptors were collected from a person aged 18-60 years who received the Ad26.COV2.S COVID-19 vaccine or a placebo.

This chain uses TRBV5-4 with TRBJ1-5; D might be TRBD1 (5 bases). There are 14 residues in the CDR3. CDR1 and CDR2 from the germline V gene are SGHNT and YYREEE (reference sequence). The V and J ends lost 3 bases and 7 bases respectively, with 14 bases between them. The CDR3, as DNA: TGTGCCAGCAGCTCGACTCCGACAGAACAGCCCCAGCATTTT. It is translated as CASSSTPTEQPQHF.

This chain links TRBV5-1 with TRBJ1-5; TRBD1 matches 7 bases. The CDR3 contains 15 residues. The trim removed 4 bases at V and 0 bases at J, leaving 4 bases unmatched. Per germline, CDR1 SGHRS and CDR2 YFSETQ. In nucleotides, the CDR3 is TGCGCCAGCAGCCCCTGGACAGGTAGCAATCAGCCCCAGCATTTT. It yields the protein CASSPWTGSNQPQHF.

The CDR3 sequence: CASSQVILQLAGGSNTGELFF. The CDR3, as DNA: TGTGCCAGCAGCCAAGTGATCCTTCAGCTAGCGGGGGGATCGAACACCGGGGAGCTGTTTTTT. The V and J genes are TRBV3-1 (or the pseudogene TRBV3-2) and TRBJ2-2; 11 bases align to TRBD2. V was clipped by 1 base and J by 0 bases; unmatched bases: 13. This CDR3 is built from 21 residues. Germline assignment: CDR1 LGHDT and CDR2 YNNKEL (reference sequence).

This chain connects TRBV27 to TRBJ1-1; D call uncertain. The germline gives CDR1 MNHEY, CDR2 SMNVEV (reference sequence). Between the trimmed V and J ends, which lost 6 bases and 5 bases, there was a span of 22 bases. The CDR3 sequence is 16 residues long. The CDR3 region is CASSPFVSAVRTEAFF. For the CDR3, the DNA is TGTGCCAGCAGCCCATTTGTGAGTGCGGTGAGGACTGAAGCTTTCTTT.

V gene TRBV5-1 combines with J gene TRBJ2-2; D remains ambiguous. Between the trimmed V and J ends, which lost 2 bases and 6 bases, there was a span of 11 bases. Germline assignment: CDR1 SGHRS and CDR2 YFSETQ. CDR3 length equals 14 residues. The CDR3 region is CASSLQGFAGELFF. DNA of the CDR3: TGCGCCAGCAGCTTACAAGGGTTTGCCGGGGAGCTGTTTTTT.

This chain links TRBV7-2 with TRBJ2-7, with D perhaps TRBD2 (6 bases). The V end lost 7 bases, the J end lost 0 bases, and 10 bases lay between the germline ends. This CDR3 comprises 13 residues. The germline CDR1 and CDR2 sequences are SGHTA and FQGNSA. In DNA form, the CDR3 reads TGTGCCAGCAAACCGGGAGACTCCTACGAGCAGTACTTC. Residues: CASKPGDSYEQYF.

This chain connects TRBV4-1 to TRBJ2-3; the D gene is possibly TRBD1 (6 bases). The CDR3 loop spans 15 amino acids. The germline V and J ends were trimmed by 0 bases and 5 bases, with 12 bases remaining between them. Germline V lookup: CDR1 MGHRA, CDR2 YSYEKL. CDR3 amino acids: CASSQDSQGIDTQYF. In DNA form, the CDR3 reads TGCGCCAGCAGCCAAGATTCCCAGGGGATAGATACGCAGTATTTT.

The J gene is TRBJ1-4, the V gene TRBV3-1 (or the pseudogene TRBV3-2); no firm D call. The V and J ends lost 0 bases and 6 bases respectively, with 8 bases between them. The CDR3 sequence is 14 residues long. Germline-derived CDR1 and CDR2 are LGHDT and YNNKEL (reference sequence). The CDR3 sequence is CASSQEAGHEKLFF. Here the CDR3 DNA reads TGTGCCAGCAGCCAAGAGGCGGGCCATGAAAAACTGTTTTTT.

This clone has more than one count but fewer than ten. The chain employs TRBV2 and TRBJ2-2, with 8 positions matching TRBD1. V was pared by 6 bases and J by 5 bases, with 11 bases of the junction left unmatched. The CDR3 is 16 residues long. Germline CDR1 is SNHLY and CDR2 is FYNNEI. CDR3 loop: CASSLGRTGQTGELFF. As DNA, the CDR3 is TGTGCCAGCAGCTTGGGTAGGACAGGGCAAACCGGGGAGCTGTTTTTT.

The V gene is TRBV19, the J gene TRBJ2-7, with D tentatively TRBD2 (6 bases). Germline CDR1 and CDR2: LNHDA and SQIVND (reference sequence). V lost 4 bases and J lost 2, with 12 bases in between. The length of the CDR3 is 14 residues. CDR3 amino acids: CASSRGDFTYEQYF. The CDR3 DNA reads as TGTGCCAGTAGTAGAGGGGACTTTACCTACGAGCAGTACTTC.

The rearrangement joins TRBV19 to TRBJ2-3, with D unresolved. The CDR3 spans 13 residues. Deletions cut 4 bases from V and 2 bases from J, with 7 bases between. Germline V gene lookup returns CDR1 LNHDA and CDR2 SQIVND (reference sequence). This chain's CDR3 is CASSSPFTDTQYF. Here the CDR3 DNA reads TGTGCCAGTAGTAGCCCCTTCACAGATACGCAGTATTTT.

The rearrangement uses TRBV4-1 and TRBJ2-7; no firm D call. The V end lost 0 bases, the J end lost 4 bases, and 19 bases lay between the germline ends. Germline V CDR1 and CDR2: MGHRA, YSYEKL. The CDR3 has 17 amino acids. CDR3 nucleotide sequence: TGCGCCAGCAGCCAAGAGGTTTGGGGTCTTGGGATTTACGAGCAGTACTTC. Translated, it gives CASSQEVWGLGIYEQYF.

CDR3 in DNA: TGTGCCAGCAGCCCCGATGTGGGGCCGTCGGAGGGGTGGGCCTACGAGCAGTACTTC. Protein: CASSPDVGPSEGWAYEQYF. The chain joins TRBV9 to TRBJ2-7; tentative D call: TRBD2 (6 bases). V lost 4 bases to trimming and J lost 2 bases, with 28 bases between them. This CDR3 region has 19 residues. Germline-derived CDR1 and CDR2 are SGDLS and YYNGEE.

The chain uses TRBV18 and TRBJ1-4; 8 nucleotides match TRBD1. The CDR3 is 14 amino acids. Germline CDR1 KGHSH, CDR2 LQKENI. J was trimmed by 5 bases and V by 6 bases; bases with no gene match: 5. CDR3 region: CASSPTGDNEKLFF. Here the CDR3 DNA reads TGTGCCAGCTCGCCGACAGGGGACAATGAAAAACTGTTTTTT.

The V and J genes are TRBV13 and TRBJ2-3, with 8 bases aligning to TRBD2. CDR1 is PRHDT and CDR2 is FYEKMQ in the germline V gene (reference sequence). The CDR3 length is 17 residues. V lost 4 bases to trimming and J lost 4 bases; unmatched junction nucleotides: 13. CDR3 sequence: CASSSKTGTRVPDTQYF. In nucleotides, the CDR3 is TGTGCCAGCAGCTCGAAAACCGGGACTAGGGTTCCAGATACGCAGTATTTT.

The V and J genes are TRBV12-3 or TRBV12-4 and TRBJ1-4; D remains ambiguous. V dropped 5 bases and J dropped 4 bases, with 5 bases sitting between them. This CDR3 has 12 residues. DNA for the CDR3: TGTGCCAGCAGTGACGGTAATGAAAAACTGTTTTTT. Translating gives CASSDGNEKLFF.

The chain joins TRBV6-6 to TRBJ2-7; 12 nucleotides line up with TRBD2. The CDR3 extends over 14 amino acids. Trimming removed 2 bases from V and 4 bases from J; junction bases left unmatched: 0. Germline V gene data show CDR1 as MNHNY and CDR2 as SVGAGI (reference sequence). CDR3 coding DNA: TGTGCCAGCAGTTACGGACTAGCGGGGTACGAGCAGTACTTC. Protein sequence: CASSYGLAGYEQYF.

The rearrangement uses TRBV3-1 (or the pseudogene TRBV3-2) and TRBJ1-1; TRBD1 aligns across 10 bases. Germline CDR1 is LGHDT and CDR2 is YNNKEL (reference sequence). With V trimmed by 4 bases and J by 5 bases, 1 base remained unmatched. This CDR3 is built from 13 residues. The CDR3 DNA is TGTGCCAGCAGCCGACAGGGGGCTACTGAAGCTTTCTTT. It codes for CASSRQGATEAFF.

Comment on this clone: This sample also contains other DNA sequences that code for the same CDR3. J is TRBJ1-1 and V is TRBV4-1; D is uncertain. Germline CDR1 MGHRA, CDR2 YSYEKL. V shed 2 bases and J shed 5 bases, with 6 bases lying between them. The CDR3 sequence is 12 residues long. In DNA, the CDR3 is TGCGCCAGCAGCCAATTGGGGACTGAAGCTTTCTTT. Its protein is CASSQLGTEAFF.

The chain combines TRBV29-1 with TRBJ2-7, with D perhaps matching TRBD1 or TRBD2 (6 bases each). V was trimmed by 1 base and J by 1 base, leaving 14 bases between them. This CDR3 region has 15 residues. The V gene's germline CDR1 is SQVTM and CDR2 ANQGSEA. The CDR3 nucleotides are TGCAGCGTTGAAGTGGAGGGCAGGGGATCCTACGAGCAGTACTTC. It yields the protein CSVEVEGRGSYEQYF.

The rearrangement uses TRBV7-9 and TRBJ2-3; no clear D. Per the germline V gene, CDR1 is SEHNR and CDR2 is FQNEAQ (reference sequence). Trimming pared 2 bases from V and 4 bases from J, leaving 10 bases between. CDR3 length equals 14 residues. CDR3 in amino acids: CASSLSTAADTQYF. Here the CDR3 DNA reads TGTGCCAGCAGCTTAAGTACCGCGGCAGATACGCAGTATTTT. Variable domain in full (rest from reference TRBV7-9 and TRBJ2-3): DTGVSQNPRHKITKRGQNVTFRCDPISEHNRLYWYRQTLGQGPEFLTYFQNEAQLEKSRLLSDRFSAERPKGSFSTLEIQRTEQGDSAMYLCASSLSTAADTQYFGPGTRLTVL.

The chain couples TRBV5-1 to TRBJ1-2; D perhaps matches TRBD1 (6 bases). This CDR3 is 14 amino acids long. Germline loops: CDR1 SGHRS, CDR2 YFSETQ. Trimming removed 0 bases at V and 4 bases at J, with 10 bases between. The CDR3 DNA sequence: TGCGCCAGCAGCTTGGAGGGGGGCGGCTATGGCTACACCTTC. It codes for CASSLEGGGYGYTF.

This chain joins TRBV2 and TRBJ2-2; D remains ambiguous. This CDR3 contains 11 residues. Germline-derived CDR1 and CDR2 are SNHLY and FYNNEI. V lost 6 bases, J lost 3 bases, and 2 bases lay in between. The CDR3 DNA reads TGTGCCAGCAGCTACACCGGGGAGCTGTTTTTT. Translated, it gives CASSYTGELFF.

The gene calls are TRBV5-4 and TRBJ2-2; the D gene is possibly TRBD2 (6 bases). Germline values: CDR1 SGHNT, CDR2 YYREEE (reference sequence). This CDR3 has 17 residues. V was shortened by 4 bases and J by 5 bases, with 21 bases between the two germline ends. The CDR3 region has the DNA TGTGCCAGCAGCCCTGGTCGCGGGACGGGAACTACCGGGGAGCTGTTTTTT. Translated: CASSPGRGTGTTGELFF.

The J gene is TRBJ2-3, the V gene TRBV2; 8 nucleotides line up with TRBD2. Germline-derived CDR1 and CDR2 are SNHLY and FYNNEI. The CDR3 loop spans 15 amino acids. V dropped 6 bases and J dropped 2; count of bases not matched to a gene: 7. The CDR3 DNA reads TGTGCCAGCAGCCGAGCGGGGGCCACCACAGATACGCAGTATTTT. Protein product: CASSRAGATTDTQYF.

This rearrangement joins TRBV13 to TRBJ1-6; perhaps TRBD1 as D (6 bases). The V end was cut by 0 bases, the J end by 10 bases, with 22 bases between. Looked up from germline, CDR1 is PRHDT and CDR2 is FYEKMQ (reference sequence). The CDR3 is 18 residues long. In DNA form, the CDR3 reads TGTGCCAGCAGCTTAGGCCCATCCCTACAGGGAGAGGAATCACCCCTCCACTTT. Amino acids: CASSLGPSLQGEESPLHF.

The chain links TRBV12-3 or TRBV12-4 to TRBJ1-1; 9 bases agree with TRBD1. The CDR3 contains 11 residues. The J segment lost 7 bases and the V segment lost 6 bases, leaving 0 bases of the junction unmatched. The CDR3 spells CASRDRGEAFF. DNA of the CDR3: TGTGCCAGCAGGGACAGGGGTGAAGCTTTCTTT.

This clone has a single count. The V and J genes are TRBV4-3 and TRBJ2-7; D is perhaps TRBD1 (6 bases). The CDR3 has 17 residues. Per germline, CDR1 LGHNA and CDR2 YSLEER. Trimming cost V 0 bases and J 2 bases, with 17 bases left between them. The CDR3 loop is CASSQDWSQGYTYEQYF. CDR3 coding DNA: TGCGCCAGCAGCCAAGATTGGAGTCAGGGGTATACCTACGAGCAGTACTTC.

The V call is TRBV5-8, the J call TRBJ2-2, with a tentative D call TRBD1 (6 bases). This CDR3 spans 15 amino acids. CDR1 and CDR2 from the germline V gene are SGHTS and YDEGEE. Trimming took off 1 base at V and 1 base at J, with 8 bases between the two ends. CDR3 sequence: CASSLTGWNTGELFF. CDR3 coding DNA: TGTGCCAGCAGCTTGACAGGGTGGAACACCGGGGAGCTGTTTTTT.

The V and J genes are TRBV5-6 and TRBJ1-1, with 10 nucleotides matching TRBD1. The V gene end was trimmed by 0 bases and the J gene end by 13 bases; junction bases not matched to a gene: 6. CDR1 and CDR2 from the germline V gene are SGHDT and YYEEEE. There are 13 residues in the CDR3. In nucleotides, the CDR3 is TGTGCCAGCAGCTTGGCTGGGAGGACAGGGGGTTTCTTT. This codes for CASSLAGRTGGFF.